Following are 3 T cell receptor beta chains from one sample sequenced in a study of OX40 agonist ivuxolimab in advanced cancers. This table comes from immunoSEQ multiplex PCR, and its TCRdb copy is limited to in-frame clones, with some not included. The data hold some 99,000 clones, with around 94% observed a single time. Specimen: CD4+ or CD8+ T cells sorted from blood, collected in a trial of the OX40 agonist ivuxolimab. All receptors come from an adult with an advanced solid tumor such as melanoma, head and neck, liver or kidney cancer.

The rearrangement uses TRBV15 and TRBJ2-1; 10 bases are a match to TRBD2. CDR1 is LNHNV and CDR2 is YYDKDF in the germline V gene (reference sequence). This CDR3 has 15 amino acids. The V and J ends lost 0 bases and 9 bases, in that order; junction bases with no gene match: 5. CDR3 coding DNA: TGTGCCACCAGCAGAGACTCTAGCGGGAGAGCTGAGCAGTTCTTC. It yields the protein CATSRDSSGRAEQFF.

V is TRBV11-2 and J is TRBJ2-5; TRBD2 is a possible D gene (6 bases). The V end lost 1 base, the J end lost 5 bases, and 14 bases lay between the germline ends. This CDR3 region has 15 residues. Germline lookup yields CDR1 SGHAT and CDR2 FQNNGV. The CDR3 loop is CASSLALFGGETQYF. Here the CDR3 DNA reads TGTGCCAGCAGCTTAGCCCTATTCGGGGGTGAGACCCAGTACTTC.

The chain has TRBV5-1 and TRBJ2-3; the match to TRBD1 covers 9 bases. The CDR3 covers 15 residues. The J segment lost 0 bases and the V segment lost 4 bases, leaving 3 bases of the junction unmatched. Germline assignment: CDR1 SGHRS and CDR2 YFSETQ. The chain's CDR3 is CASSPGQGSTDTQYF. CDR3 DNA: TGCGCCAGCAGCCCCGGACAGGGGAGCACAGATACGCAGTATTTT.